One and the same sample provided the 24 T cell receptor beta chains below, sequenced in a study of identical twins. TCRdb redid the calling of the 5' RACE reads with MiXCR, one entry per CDR3 protein. The table lists some 760,000 distinct CDR3 sequences, approximately 18% of them singletons. These records were also assigned to another study, of T cells expressing NK-cell markers.

The sample was PBMCs. Receptors originate from a woman younger than 35 in good health.

This clonotype has only a few counts. V and J are TRBV12-3 or TRBV12-4 and TRBJ2-1; D may be TRBD1 or TRBD2 (6 bases each). The CDR3 length is 16 residues. V lost 3 bases, J lost 2 bases, and 14 bases lay in between. As DNA, the CDR3 is TGTGCCAGCAGTTTGGGGGCTAGCGCCACCTACAATGAGCAGTTCTTC. Translating it yields CASSLGASATYNEQFF.

The chain is built from TRBV12-3 or TRBV12-4 and TRBJ1-5; D perhaps matches TRBD1 (5 bases). The CDR3 spans 13 residues. V was cut by 8 bases and J by 5 bases, with 13 bases left in between. CDR3 nucleotide sequence: TGTGCCAGCGGTTACATGGGGGATCAGCCCCAGCATTTT. This codes for CASGYMGDQPQHF.

The V call is TRBV10-3, the J call TRBJ2-3; 9 bases fit TRBD2. Germline V gene lookup returns CDR1 ENHRY and CDR2 SYGVKD. The CDR3 runs 16 residues. V lost 3 bases to trimming and J lost 6 bases; unmatched junction nucleotides: 10. CDR3 region: CAISDPGAGGLDTQYF. The DNA for the CDR3 is TGTGCCATCAGTGACCCGGGGGCGGGGGGGCTGGATACGCAGTATTTT.

This clonotype has only a few counts. The chain couples TRBV6-5 to TRBJ2-1, with D possibly matching TRBD2 (6 bases). This CDR3 region has 16 residues. V lost 2 bases to trimming and J lost 2 bases, with 13 bases between them. CDR1 is MNHEY and CDR2 is SVGAGI in the germline V gene. The CDR3 DNA reads as TGTGCCAGCAGTTACGCCCCGACTAGAACCTACAATGAGCAGTTCTTC. Translated, it gives CASSYAPTRTYNEQFF.

The V and J genes are TRBV20-1 and TRBJ2-1; TRBD2 matches 8 bases. CDR1 is DFQATT, CDR2 SNEGSKA, per germline (reference sequence). This CDR3 contains 14 residues. The trim removed 2 bases at V and 4 bases at J, leaving 4 bases unmatched. The CDR3 spells CSARTLAGYNEQFF. As DNA, the CDR3 is TGCAGTGCTAGAACGCTAGCGGGTTACAATGAGCAGTTCTTC.

V usage is TRBV20-1 and J usage is TRBJ2-5; tentative D call: TRBD1 (6 bases). Trimming pared 5 bases from V and 3 bases from J, leaving 16 bases between. Germline lookup yields CDR1 DFQATT and CDR2 SNEGSKA (reference sequence). The length of the CDR3 is 14 residues. The CDR3 loop reads CSAYRVPVKETQYF. The CDR3 DNA reads TGCAGTGCTTACAGGGTTCCGGTGAAAGAGACCCAGTACTTC.

The chain is built from TRBV12-3 or TRBV12-4 and TRBJ1-2, with D hard to call. With 2 bases removed from V and 2 bases from J, the gap between germline ends came to 15 bases. This CDR3 region has 16 residues. The CDR3 reads CASSLYHWILNYGYTF. CDR3 sequence (DNA): TGTGCCAGCAGTTTATATCACTGGATATTAAACTATGGCTACACCTTC.

This clonotype showed up just a few times. The chain combines TRBV6-1 with TRBJ2-7; D is possibly TRBD1 (7 bases). Germline V CDR1 and CDR2: MNHNS, SASEGT. Trimming removed 6 bases from V and 3 bases from J, with 15 bases in between. The CDR3 length is 14 residues. In DNA, the CDR3 is TGTGCCAGCAGCCGACTGCAGGGGGGCTACGAGCAGTACTTC. Encoded protein: CASSRLQGGYEQYF.

In this sample, this clonotype turned up a few times. The rearrangement uses TRBV3-1 and TRBJ2-1, with 10 bases aligning to TRBD2. With 6 bases clipped from V and 6 bases from J, the junction kept 5 bases outside the gene matches. The CDR3 extends over 14 amino acids. Germline V CDR1 and CDR2: LGHDT, YNNKEL (reference sequence). The DNA for the CDR3 is TGTGCCAGCAGGGTAGCGGGAGGCTTCAATGAGCAGTTCTTC. This gives the protein CASRVAGGFNEQFF.

This clonotype was seen a handful of times. J is TRBJ2-1 and V is TRBV20-1; 7 nucleotides match TRBD1. CDR1 and CDR2 (germline): DFQATT, SNEGSKA (reference sequence). This CDR3 comprises 14 residues. V was pared by 0 bases and J by 3 bases, with 2 bases of the junction left unmatched. CDR3 sequence reads: CSARDRTGYNEQFF. The CDR3 DNA follows: TGCAGTGCTAGAGACCGGACAGGCTACAATGAGCAGTTCTTC.

The chain joins TRBV14 to TRBJ2-5, with D uncertain. The germline V and J ends were trimmed by 1 base and 0 bases, with 3 bases remaining between them. The CDR3 contains 13 residues. CDR1 is SGHDN, CDR2 FVKESK, per germline. In DNA, the CDR3 is TGTGCCAGCAGCCAAGCGAACCAAGAGACCCAGTACTTC. Amino acids: CASSQANQETQYF.

The chain has TRBV12-3 or TRBV12-4 and TRBJ1-1; D may be TRBD1 (5 bases). Trimming left V 4 bases short and J 10 bases short, with 10 bases between. This CDR3 region has 11 residues. The CDR3 spells CASSYGGRAFF. As DNA, the CDR3 is TGTGCCAGCAGTTATGGGGGAAGAGCTTTCTTT.

J is TRBJ2-3 and V is TRBV20-1; 10 nucleotides align to TRBD2. The germline V gene has CDR1 DFQATT and CDR2 SNEGSKA (reference sequence). The CDR3 extends over 16 amino acids. V lost 2 bases to trimming and J lost 0 bases; unmatched junction nucleotides: 5. CDR3 region: CSARIPGLASTDTQYF. In nucleotides, the CDR3 is TGCAGTGCTAGAATACCGGGACTAGCGAGCACAGATACGCAGTATTTT.

The J gene is TRBJ1-2, the V gene TRBV20-1; no reliable D call. V was clipped by 0 bases and J by 6 bases, with 8 bases between them. The V gene's germline CDR1 is DFQATT and CDR2 SNEGSKA (reference sequence). The CDR3 has 12 amino acids. This CDR3 is CSARELTDGYTF. The CDR3 DNA is TGCAGTGCTAGAGAGCTGACGGATGGCTACACCTTC.

The J gene is TRBJ1-4, the V gene TRBV21-1; TRBD1 is the table's D call, not checked against the DNA. TRBV21-1 is given as a pseudogene. The CDR3 sequence is 13 residues long. The CDR3 loop is CASSDPGNEKLFF. CDR3 nucleotide sequence: TGTGCCAGCAGCGACCCGGGTAATGAAAAACTGTTTTTT.

The table lists this clonotype with a few counts. The chain recombines TRBV9 with TRBJ1-2; the D is unclear. The CDR3 has 14 amino acids. Germline CDR1 SGDLS, CDR2 YYNGEE. V shed 0 bases and J shed 0 bases, with 6 bases lying between them. CDR3 coding DNA: TGTGCCAGCAGCGTAGCGGGGTCTAACTATGGCTACACCTTC. This codes for CASSVAGSNYGYTF.

This clonotype was counted at least ten times. The gene calls are TRBV7-2 and TRBJ2-1; D gene unclear. The CDR3 loop spans 13 amino acids. Trimming shortened V by 5 bases and J by 7 bases, and 12 bases separated the two germline ends. Germline V gene data show CDR1 as SGHTA and CDR2 as FQGNSA. The CDR3 protein is CASSTWTGNEQFF. CDR3 in DNA: TGTGCCAGCAGCACGTGGACCGGGAATGAGCAGTTCTTC.

The chain combines TRBV12-3 or TRBV12-4 with TRBJ2-7; D unclear. The V and J ends lost 0 bases and 5 bases respectively, with 8 bases between them. This CDR3 contains 13 residues. The CDR3 region has the DNA TGTGCCAGCAGTTTAGCTTATCGAAACGAGCAGTACTTC. It translates to CASSLAYRNEQYF.

This clonotype came up a few times. V gene TRBV29-1 combines with J gene TRBJ2-2, with D possibly matching TRBD1 (5 bases). The CDR3 sequence is 17 residues long. Germline V gene data show CDR1 as SQVTM and CDR2 as ANQGSEA. Trimming left V 7 bases short and J 0 bases short, with 21 bases between. The CDR3 loop is CSAKRPTAGSNTGELFF. The DNA of the CDR3 is TGCAGCGCCAAAAGACCTACGGCAGGGTCGAACACCGGGGAGCTGTTTTTT.

This clonotype was detected a few times. The chain is built from TRBV5-6 and TRBJ1-6; D may be TRBD1 (6 bases). Trimming shortened V by 6 bases and J by 10 bases, and 14 bases separated the two germline ends. Germline V CDR1 and CDR2: SGHDT, YYEEEE. There are 13 residues in the CDR3. CDR3 bases: TGTGCCAGCAACCAGGGGCACGGCTCACCCCTCCACTTT. It codes for CASNQGHGSPLHF.

The chain joins TRBV20-1 to TRBJ1-6, with a weak D call TRBD1 (6 bases). There are 13 residues in the CDR3. Trimming removed 4 bases from V and 9 bases from J, with 13 bases in between. Germline V CDR1 and CDR2: DFQATT, SNEGSKA (reference sequence). In nucleotides, the CDR3 is TGCAGTGCTACAAGGGGGGAAAGTTCACCCCTCCACTTT. It translates to CSATRGESSPLHF.

This clonotype was counted between two and nine times. The chain employs TRBV20-1 and TRBJ2-1; tentative D call: TRBD2 (7 bases). V was cut by 6 bases and J by 3 bases, with 15 bases left in between. Germline assignment: CDR1 DFQATT and CDR2 SNEGSKA (reference sequence). This CDR3 contains 14 residues. In DNA, the CDR3 is TGCAGTGCCCCGGTGCGGGGGCGCTACAATGAGCAGTTCTTC. Protein sequence: CSAPVRGRYNEQFF.

This clonotype was found many times. CDR3 coding DNA: TGTGCCAGCAGTTTAACAGGGGACACCGGGGAGCTGTTTTTT. It codes for CASSLTGDTGELFF. The chain joins TRBV12-3 or TRBV12-4 to TRBJ2-2, with TRBD1 matching over 7 bases. The CDR3 sequence is 14 residues long. With V trimmed by 2 bases and J by 3 bases, 0 bases remained unmatched.

The V call is TRBV10-3, the J call TRBJ1-1; no reliable D call. CDR3 length: 12 residues. From germline, CDR1 is ENHRY and CDR2 SYGVKD. With 3 bases removed from V and 3 bases from J, the gap between germline ends came to 5 bases. The CDR3 nucleotides are TGTGCCATCAGTGAAACCTACACTGAAGCTTTCTTT. Translation: CAISETYTEAFF.